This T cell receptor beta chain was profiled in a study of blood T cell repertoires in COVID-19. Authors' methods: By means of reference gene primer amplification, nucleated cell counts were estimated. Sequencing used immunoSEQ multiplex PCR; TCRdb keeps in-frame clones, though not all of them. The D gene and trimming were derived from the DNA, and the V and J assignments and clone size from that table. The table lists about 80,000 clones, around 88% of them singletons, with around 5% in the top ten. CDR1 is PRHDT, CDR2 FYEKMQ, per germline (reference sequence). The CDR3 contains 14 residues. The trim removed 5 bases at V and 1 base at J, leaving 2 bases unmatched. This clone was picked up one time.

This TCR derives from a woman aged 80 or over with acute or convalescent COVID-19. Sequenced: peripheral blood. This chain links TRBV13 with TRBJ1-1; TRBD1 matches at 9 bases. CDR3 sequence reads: CASSRGQGNTEAFF. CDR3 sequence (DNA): TGTGCCAGCAGCCGGGGACAGGGGAACACTGAAGCTTTCTTT. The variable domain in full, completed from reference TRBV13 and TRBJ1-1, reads AAGVIQSPRHLIKEKRETATLKCYPIPRHDTVYWYQQGPGQDPQFLISFYEKMQSDKGSIPDRFSAQQFSDYHSELNMSSLELGDSALYFCASSRGQGNTEAFFGQGTRLTVV.